The rows below give T cell receptor beta chains drawn from one sample of a study of vaccination effects on CD4 cells after COVID-19. Their antigens remain unidentified. Produced via immunoSEQ multiplex PCR; TCRdb's table is partial and in-frame only. The data contain under 75,000 clones, roughly 80% of them seen just once; the ten biggest clones take up approximately 12%. The material sequenced was CD4+ T cells from PBMCs cultured with SARS-CoV-2 spike peptides, taken before COVID-19 vaccination. The receptors stem from a human donor who received a COVID-19 vaccine. Each CDR3 is given with its conserved first and last residue.

V	J	CDR3
TRBV4-1	TRBJ1-2	CASSQDSGTAGGYTF
TRBV24-1	TRBJ1-5	CATSDQKTENQPQHF
TRBV2	TRBJ1-2	CASNLDRVSGGYTF
TRBV6-5	TRBJ2-3	CASTRGAVPDTQYF
TRBV4-1	TRBJ1-4	CASSQQDRGTTNEKLFF
TRBV20-1	TRBJ2-2	CSASLGVDTGELFF
TRBV7-8	TRBJ1-1	CASSLLGSGTLNTEAFF
TRBV7-2	TRBJ2-2	CASSLYVVQGAGTGELFF
TRBV7-3	TRBJ2-3	CASSPTGGPRAQYF
TRBV5-1	TRBJ2-1	CASSRLAGPNNEQFF
TRBV7-3	TRBJ2-3	CASSLTVTGTQYF
TRBV19	TRBJ1-3	CASRATSGNTIYF
TRBV20-1	TRBJ2-2	CSASSSHTGELFF
TRBV6-1	TRBJ1-3	CASSERGASRDTIYF
TRBV14	TRBJ1-2	CASSQVGQTF
TRBV19	TRBJ1-5	CASAGGAGNQPQHF
TRBV9	TRBJ2-5	CASSLPKRGGGAQETQYF
TRBV6-4	TRBJ1-3	CASSLQGSSGNTIYF
TRBV2	TRBJ2-2	CASAVDSNTGELFF
TRBV12-2	TRBJ2-5	CASRPRCGAEAQETQYF
TRBV2	TRBJ2-1	CASSEWGTAPYNEQFF
TRBV3-1/TRBV3-2	TRBJ2-1	CASSQMSGSWNEQFF